Listed below are T cell receptor beta chains from one sample, sequenced in a study of PD-1 blockade in mismatch repair-deficient tumors. Generated by immunoSEQ multiplex PCR, the TCRdb table keeps only in-frame clones and is missing some. In the table there are around 14,000 clones, 84% of which are singletons. Antigens of these TCRs are unknown. Sequences were derived from cells cultured in vitro, sampled from a patient treated with pembrolizumab. The receptors come from an adult with mismatch repair-deficient cancer. Each CDR3 is given with its conserved first and last residue. Fields, in order: CDR3 protein, CDR3 DNA, D gene, clone size, J gene, V gene. A D gene is named only where the DNA matches it firmly. A row's size may be missing; if present it is once, few, many or a size class.

CDR3 protein: CASRTGGPTYGYTF; CDR3 DNA: TGTGCCAGCAGGACAGGGGGCCCCACCTATGGCTACACCTTC; D gene: TRBD1; clone size: -; J gene: TRBJ1-2; V gene: TRBV6-6
CDR3 protein: CASSKKGPLQSSYEQYF; CDR3 DNA: TGTGCCAGCAGTAAGAAGGGGCCACTGCAGAGCTCCTACGAGCAGTACTTC; D gene: -; clone size: -; J gene: TRBJ2-7; V gene: TRBV25-1
CDR3 protein: CASSQGQYTQPQHF; CDR3 DNA: TGTGCCAGCAGCCAGGGACAGTATACTCAGCCCCAGCATTTT; D gene: TRBD1; clone size: few; J gene: TRBJ1-5; V gene: TRBV14
CDR3 protein: CASSLGGSGLLAKNIQYF; CDR3 DNA: TGCGCCAGCAGCTTGGGCGGGAGTGGTCTACTAGCCAAAAACATTCAGTACTTC; D gene: TRBD2; clone size: -; J gene: TRBJ2-4; V gene: TRBV5-1
CDR3 protein: CAITPGTGGQETQYF; CDR3 DNA: TGTGCCATCACTCCCGGGACAGGGGGCCAAGAGACCCAGTACTTC; D gene: TRBD1; clone size: -; J gene: TRBJ2-5; V gene: TRBV10-3
CDR3 protein: CASSLLRPSLAGQYNEQFF; CDR3 DNA: TGTGCCAGCAGTTTACTCCGCCCCTCTCTAGCGGGACAATACAATGAGCAGTTCTTC; D gene: TRBD2; clone size: -; J gene: TRBJ2-1; V gene: TRBV28
CDR3 protein: CSALGGAQYF; CDR3 DNA: TGCAGTGCTCTAGGGGGTGCCCAGTACTTC; D gene: -; clone size: -; J gene: TRBJ2-5; V gene: TRBV20-1
CDR3 protein: CASSSGLAGVNDEQYF; CDR3 DNA: TGTGCCAGCAGCTCGGGACTAGCGGGAGTCAACGACGAGCAGTACTTC; D gene: TRBD2; clone size: -; J gene: TRBJ2-7; V gene: TRBV7-9
CDR3 protein: CASRKGAGSSYEQYF; CDR3 DNA: TGTGCCAGCAGAAAAGGGGCGGGGAGCTCCTACGAGCAGTACTTC; D gene: -; clone size: -; J gene: TRBJ2-7; V gene: TRBV28
CDR3 protein: CASSPSLAHEQFF; CDR3 DNA: TGTGCCAGCAGCCCCAGCTTAGCCCATGAGCAGTTCTTC; D gene: -; clone size: -; J gene: TRBJ2-1; V gene: TRBV7-8
CDR3 protein: CAIRETVRTEAFF; CDR3 DNA: TGTGCCATCAGGGAGACAGTTCGGACTGAAGCTTTCTTT; D gene: -; clone size: -; J gene: TRBJ1-1; V gene: TRBV10-3
CDR3 protein: CASSVGLADTDTQYF; CDR3 DNA: TGTGCCAGCAGTGTGGGACTAGCGGACACAGATACGCAGTATTTT; D gene: TRBD2; clone size: -; J gene: TRBJ2-3; V gene: TRBV2
CDR3 protein: CASSQSSGVNQPQHF; CDR3 DNA: TGTGCCAGCAGCCAGAGTTCAGGGGTCAATCAGCCCCAGCATTTT; D gene: -; clone size: -; J gene: TRBJ1-5; V gene: TRBV4-2
CDR3 protein: CASSNRWGQGLTEAFF; CDR3 DNA: TGTGCCAGTAGTAACCGATGGGGACAGGGTCTTACTGAAGCTTTCTTT; D gene: TRBD1; clone size: -; J gene: TRBJ1-1; V gene: TRBV19
CDR3 protein: CASSFEFQREGLEVSREQFF; CDR3 DNA: TGTGCCAGCAGTTTCGAGTTCCAGCGGGAGGGCCTAGAGGTGTCTCGTGAGCAGTTCTTC; D gene: TRBD2; clone size: once; J gene: TRBJ2-1; V gene: TRBV28
CDR3 protein: CASRNRPGTGANEKLFF; CDR3 DNA: TGTGCCAGCCGAAATAGACCCGGGACAGGGGCAAATGAAAAACTGTTTTTT; D gene: TRBD1; clone size: -; J gene: TRBJ1-4; V gene: TRBV19
CDR3 protein: CASSPTSGSVAGELFF; CDR3 DNA: TGTGCCAGCTCCCCTACTAGCGGGAGCGTCGCCGGGGAGCTGTTTTTT; D gene: TRBD2; clone size: -; J gene: TRBJ2-2; V gene: TRBV18
CDR3 protein: CASSRDVNTEAFF; CDR3 DNA: TGTGCCAGCAGCCGGGATGTGAACACTGAAGCTTTCTTT; D gene: -; clone size: -; J gene: TRBJ1-1; V gene: TRBV11-2
CDR3 protein: CASSQDPGAGNQPQHF; CDR3 DNA: TGCGCCAGCAGCCAAGATCCCGGGGCAGGCAATCAGCCCCAGCATTTT; D gene: -; clone size: -; J gene: TRBJ1-5; V gene: TRBV4-1